Shown below are 18 T cell receptor beta chains from a single sample sequenced in a study of OX40 agonist ivuxolimab in advanced cancers. Using immunoSEQ multiplex PCR, the repertoire was profiled, and TCRdb retains in-frame clones only, with some absent. The data contain tens of thousands of clones, roughly 94% of them singletons. The source material was CD4+ or CD8+ T cells sorted from blood, sampled in a trial of the OX40 agonist ivuxolimab. The receptors derive from an adult with an advanced solid tumor such as melanoma, head and neck, liver or kidney cancer.

The chain carries TRBV6-5 and TRBJ2-1; 9 bases are a match to TRBD2. The germline CDR1 and CDR2 sequences are MNHEY and SVGAGI. CDR3 size: 16 residues. Trimming took 2 bases from V and 4 from J; bases not matched to a gene: 6. As DNA, the CDR3 is TGTGCCAGCAGTTACGGAACGCGGGAGGGGTACAATGAGCAGTTCTTC. As protein: CASSYGTREGYNEQFF.

This chain's CDR3 is CASTPEWGEYNEQFF. The DNA of the CDR3 is TGTGCCAGCACCCCCGAGTGGGGGGAATACAATGAGCAGTTCTTC. V usage is TRBV7-9 and J usage is TRBJ2-1; maybe TRBD2 (6 bases). Trimming left V 7 bases short and J 4 bases short, with 17 bases between. From germline, CDR1 is SEHNR and CDR2 FQNEAQ (reference sequence). CDR3 size: 15 residues.

In its sample, this clone was seen once. The chain recombines TRBV7-6 with TRBJ2-5; 9 bases fit TRBD2. The J call is uncertain, as TRBJ2-7 better fits the DNA end. The germline V gene encodes CDR1 SGHVS and CDR2 FNYEAQ. There are 18 residues in the CDR3. In DNA, the CDR3 is TGTGCCAGCAGCTTAGAGCCGGGAGCGGGAGGTATCTCCTACGAGCAGTACTTC. Its protein is CASSLEPGAGGISYEQYF.

This clone was recorded once. The chain joins TRBV19 to TRBJ2-3; D may be TRBD1 or TRBD2 (5 bases each). V was pared by 6 bases and J by 0 bases, with 13 bases between. Germline-derived CDR1 and CDR2 are LNHDA and SQIVND (reference sequence). The CDR3 length is 15 residues. DNA of the CDR3: TGTGCCAGTAGCAGCCGTGGGGGAAGCACAGATACGCAGTATTTT. Its translation: CASSSRGGSTDTQYF.

In its sample, this clone was seen a few times. J is TRBJ1-5 and V is TRBV5-6; 7 positions match TRBD1. The CDR3 spans 16 residues. Trimming cost V 3 bases and J 0 bases; bases outside gene matches: 6. Germline V gene lookup returns CDR1 SGHDT and CDR2 YYEEEE. In DNA, the CDR3 is TGTGCCAGCAGCTCACGGACAGGTTATAGCAATCAGCCCCAGCATTTT. Encoded protein: CASSSRTGYSNQPQHF.

The genes are TRBV6-6 and TRBJ2-7, with D unclear. CDR1 and CDR2 from the germline V gene are MNHNY and SVGAGI (reference sequence). This CDR3 has 13 amino acids. Trimming cost V 6 bases and J 3 bases, with 12 bases left between them. The CDR3 DNA reads TGTGCCAGCAGAGGCCTTCAGGACTACGAGCAGTACTTC. Translating gives CASRGLQDYEQYF.

The V gene is TRBV7-9, the J gene TRBJ2-7, with D possibly TRBD1 on 7 matching bases. CDR1 is SEHNR and CDR2 is FQNEAQ in the germline V gene (reference sequence). V lost 6 bases to trimming and J lost 2 bases, with 11 bases between them. The CDR3 covers 13 residues. CDR3 amino acids: CASRRGTAYEQYF. In DNA, the CDR3 is TGTGCCAGCAGACGCGGGACAGCCTACGAGCAGTACTTC. Supplemented by reference TRBV7-9 and TRBJ2-7, the full variable domain reads DTGVSQNPRHKITKRGQNVTFRCDPISEHNRLYWYRQTLGQGPEFLTYFQNEAQLEKSRLLSDRFSAERPKGSFSTLEIQRTEQGDSAMYLCASRRGTAYEQYFGPGTRLTVT.

The chain's CDR3 is CSALLRDSQETQYF. The CDR3 DNA reads TGCAGCGCTCTCCTCCGGGACAGCCAAGAGACCCAGTACTTC. The chain couples TRBV29-1 to TRBJ2-5, with 7 bases lining up with TRBD1. Germline V gene lookup returns CDR1 SQVTM and CDR2 ANQGSEA. V shed 7 bases and J 1 base; nucleotides not matched to a gene: 9. This CDR3 spans 14 amino acids.

The V and J genes are TRBV5-6 and TRBJ2-7, with 7 bases identical to TRBD2. This CDR3 is 14 amino acids long. V lost 4 bases to trimming and J lost 1 base; unmatched junction nucleotides: 5. The germline gives CDR1 SGHDT, CDR2 YYEEEE. DNA for the CDR3: TGTGCCAGCAGCCCCGGACTAGGTTCCTACGAGCAGTACTTC. Its protein is CASSPGLGSYEQYF.

The chain recombines TRBV7-9 with TRBJ1-2, with D perhaps TRBD1 (5 bases). The V gene's germline CDR1 is SEHNR and CDR2 FQNEAQ (reference sequence). This CDR3 has 11 residues. The CDR3 protein is CGGVHNYGYTF. CDR3 sequence (DNA): TGTGGAGGGGTTCATAACTATGGCTACACCTTC.

V is TRBV5-4 and J is TRBJ2-7; 11 positions match TRBD2. The CDR3 spans 16 residues. Trimming at V came to 3 bases and at J to 0 bases, leaving 5 bases not matched to a gene. Germline CDR1 reads SGHNT; CDR2 reads YYREEE (reference sequence). The DNA of the CDR3 is TGTGCCAGCAGCTGGACTAGCGGGTTTAGCTCCTACGAGCAGTACTTC. It translates to CASSWTSGFSSYEQYF. Full variable domain (outside the CDR3, taken from reference TRBV5-4 and TRBJ2-7): ETGVTQSPTHLIKTRGQQVTLRCSSQSGHNTVSWYQQALGQGPQFIFQYYREEENGRGNFPPRFSGLQFPNYSSELNVNALELDDSALYLCASSWTSGFSSYEQYFGPGTRLTVT.

This clone came up a few times. The chain carries TRBV19 and TRBJ2-7; no clear D. The V end was cut by 0 bases, the J end by 5 bases, with 8 bases between. The CDR3 sequence is 13 residues long. Per germline, CDR1 LNHDA and CDR2 SQIVND (reference sequence). The CDR3 protein is CASSIDGHNEQYF. The CDR3 DNA reads TGTGCCAGTAGTATAGATGGGCATAACGAGCAGTACTTC.

The gene calls are TRBV11-2 and TRBJ1-1, with no clear D. This CDR3 is 15 amino acids long. Between the trimmed V and J ends, which lost 1 base and 5 bases, there was a span of 14 bases. Germline CDR1 reads SGHAT; CDR2 reads FQNNGV. This CDR3 reads CASSLGMGSNTEAFF. The CDR3, as DNA: TGTGCCAGCAGCTTAGGAATGGGAAGTAATACTGAAGCTTTCTTT.

The chain uses TRBV28 and TRBJ1-6; D gene ambiguous. Germline CDR1 is MDHEN and CDR2 is SYDVKM. This CDR3 is built from 14 residues. V shed 5 bases and J shed 10 bases, with 15 bases lying between them. This chain's CDR3 is CASSDQFFGSPLHF. The CDR3 region has the DNA TGTGCCAGCAGTGACCAATTTTTCGGGTCACCCCTCCACTTT. Combining the CDR3 with reference TRBV28 and TRBJ1-6 gives the whole variable domain DVKVTQSSRYLVKRTGEKVFLECVQDMDHENMFWYRQDPGLGLRLIYFSYDVKMKEKGDIPEGYSVSREKKERFSLILESASTNQTSMYLCASSDQFFGSPLHFGNGTRLTVT.

This chain uses TRBV15 with TRBJ2-7, with D uncertain. The CDR3 has 16 residues. Germline lookup yields CDR1 LNHNV and CDR2 YYDKDF (reference sequence). V lost 1 base to trimming and J lost 1 base, with 14 bases between them. The CDR3 bases are TGTGCCACCAGCAGAGGCTCAAAAGGACCGTCCTACGAGCAGTACTTC. Protein: CATSRGSKGPSYEQYF.

The chain couples TRBV6-1 to TRBJ2-7; TRBD2 agrees at 8 bases. CDR3 size: 15 residues. With V trimmed by 2 bases and J by 3 bases, 6 bases remained unmatched. Germline V gene lookup returns CDR1 MNHNS and CDR2 SASEGT. The CDR3 protein is CASSELAGGNYEQYF. The CDR3 nucleotides are TGTGCCAGCAGTGAATTGGCGGGAGGCAACTACGAGCAGTACTTC.

The chain couples TRBV14 to TRBJ2-7; possibly TRBD2 for D (6 bases). V lost 4 bases and J 6 bases, leaving 16 bases between the germline ends. CDR1 and CDR2 from the germline V gene are SGHDN and FVKESK. This CDR3 spans 14 amino acids. CDR3 nucleotide sequence: TGTGCCAGCAGCCGGGGGACTCTCGGAGGCGAGCAGTACTTC. Its protein is CASSRGTLGGEQYF.

The J gene is TRBJ2-7, the V gene TRBV19, with 9 bases that match TRBD1. Trimming at V came to 6 bases and at J to 0 bases, leaving 6 bases not matched to a gene. The CDR3 has 15 residues. Germline CDR1 reads LNHDA; CDR2 reads SQIVND (reference sequence). CDR3 sequence (DNA): TGTGCCAGTAGCTACGGGACAGGGCCCTCCTACGAGCAGTACTTC. Its translation: CASSYGTGPSYEQYF.